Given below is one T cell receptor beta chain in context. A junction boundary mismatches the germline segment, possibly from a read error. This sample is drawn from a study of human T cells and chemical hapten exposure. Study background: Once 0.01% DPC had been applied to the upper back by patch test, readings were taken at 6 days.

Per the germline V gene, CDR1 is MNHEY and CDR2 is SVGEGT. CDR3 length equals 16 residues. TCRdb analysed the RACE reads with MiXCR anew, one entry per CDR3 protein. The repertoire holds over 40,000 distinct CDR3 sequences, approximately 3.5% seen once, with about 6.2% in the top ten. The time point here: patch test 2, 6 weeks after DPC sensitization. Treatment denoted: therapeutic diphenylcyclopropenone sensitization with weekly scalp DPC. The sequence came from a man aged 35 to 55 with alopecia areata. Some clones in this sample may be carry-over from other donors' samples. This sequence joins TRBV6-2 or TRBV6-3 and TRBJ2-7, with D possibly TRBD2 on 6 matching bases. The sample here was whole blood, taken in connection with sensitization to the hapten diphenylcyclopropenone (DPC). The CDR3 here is CASSYPTGGPNYELYF. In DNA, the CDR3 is TGTGCCAGCAGTTATCCGACCGGGGGACCAAACTACGAGCTGTACTTC.